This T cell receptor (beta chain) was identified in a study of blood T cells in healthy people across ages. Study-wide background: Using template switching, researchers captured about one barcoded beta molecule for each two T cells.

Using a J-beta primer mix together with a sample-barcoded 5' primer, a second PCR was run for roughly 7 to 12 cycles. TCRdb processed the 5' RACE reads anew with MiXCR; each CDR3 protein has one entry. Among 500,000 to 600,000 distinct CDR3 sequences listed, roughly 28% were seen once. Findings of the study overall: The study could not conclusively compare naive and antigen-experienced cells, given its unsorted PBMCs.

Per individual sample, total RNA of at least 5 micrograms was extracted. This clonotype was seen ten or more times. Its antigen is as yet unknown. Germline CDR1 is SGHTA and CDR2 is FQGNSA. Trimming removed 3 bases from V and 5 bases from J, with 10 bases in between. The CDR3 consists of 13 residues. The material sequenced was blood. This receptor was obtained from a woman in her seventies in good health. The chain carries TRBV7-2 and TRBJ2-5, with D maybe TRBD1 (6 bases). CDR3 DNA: TGTGCCAGCAGCTTCGGACAGTCCGAGACCCAGTACTTC. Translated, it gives CASSFGQSETQYF.